The 16 T cell receptor beta chains presented below share a single source sample, sequenced in a study of blood T cell repertoires in COVID-19. Some clones are missing from TCRdb's copy, which holds only in-frame ones; the method was immunoSEQ multiplex PCR. Of fewer than 150,000 clones listed, roughly four fifths are singletons. The sequenced material came from PBMCs or T cells enriched from blood (not recorded which). The receptors shown here come from a man between 25 and 39 years old who had recovered from COVID-19.

Worth noting for this clone: Distinct nucleotide sequences in the sample also encode this CDR3. This chain uses TRBV28 with TRBJ1-5, with 7 bases fitting TRBD1. The CDR3 consists of 14 residues. Trimming removed 6 bases from V and 7 bases from J; junction bases left unmatched: 9. CDR1 is MDHEN and CDR2 is SYDVKM in the germline V gene. The CDR3 here is CASSLTGSRQPQHF. CDR3 in DNA: TGTGCCAGCAGCTTGACAGGGTCTCGGCAGCCCCAGCATTTT.

This clone was picked up a small number of times. The V and J genes are TRBV3-1 (or the pseudogene TRBV3-2) and TRBJ1-1; TRBD1 matches 9 bases. Germline V lookup: CDR1 LGHDT, CDR2 YNNKEL (reference sequence). This CDR3 is 14 amino acids long. The ends lost 4 bases at V and 3 bases at J; junction bases unmatched: 3. CDR3 in DNA: TGTGCCAGCAGCCCTAGACAGGGGGACACTGAAGCTTTCTTT. It specifies CASSPRQGDTEAFF.

J is TRBJ1-1 and V is TRBV18; weak D call: TRBD1 (5 bases). V was trimmed by 8 bases and J by 1 base, leaving 14 bases between them. In germline, CDR1 is KGHSH, CDR2 LQKENI. This CDR3 comprises 14 residues. The CDR3 region is CASLAETGNTEAFF. The CDR3 coding sequence is TGTGCCAGCCTGGCTGAAACAGGGAACACTGAAGCTTTCTTT.

The V call is TRBV24-1, the J call TRBJ2-2, with no clear D. This CDR3 region has 15 residues. Looked up from germline, CDR1 is KGHDR and CDR2 is SFDVKD. V dropped 4 bases and J dropped 6 bases, with 14 bases sitting between them. The CDR3 loop reads CATSDRLSPPGELFF. CDR3 in DNA: TGTGCCACCAGTGACCGTCTAAGTCCCCCCGGGGAGCTGTTTTTT.

The genes are TRBV28 and TRBJ2-4; TRBD2 matches at 10 bases. CDR3 size: 19 residues. Germline CDR1 and CDR2: MDHEN and SYDVKM. With 4 bases clipped from V and 0 bases from J, the junction kept 12 bases outside the gene matches. CDR3 coding DNA: TGTGCCAGCAGTTCGGGACTAGCGACCTTCATTGGAGCCAAAAACATTCAGTACTTC. As protein: CASSSGLATFIGAKNIQYF.

The chain carries TRBV10-2 and TRBJ1-1, with D possibly matching TRBD1 (5 bases). This CDR3 has 13 residues. CDR1 is WSHSY and CDR2 is SAAADI in the germline V gene. V gave up 2 bases and J gave up 4 bases, with 8 bases separating them. The CDR3 DNA sequence: TGCGCCAGCAGTGAGGGGACTGGCACTGAAGCTTTCTTT. This codes for CASSEGTGTEAFF.

The chain employs TRBV2 and TRBJ2-5, with a tentative D call TRBD2 (6 bases). Germline loops: CDR1 SNHLY, CDR2 FYNNEI. The V end lost 8 bases, the J end lost 5 bases, and 15 bases lay between the germline ends. The CDR3 is 13 residues long. CDR3 nucleotide sequence: TGTGCCAGCCGTAGCGGTTGGGGGGAGACCCAGTACTTC. Its protein is CASRSGWGETQYF.

The chain couples TRBV5-1 to TRBJ2-3; 9 bases agree with TRBD1. V was clipped by 3 bases and J by 6 bases; unmatched bases: 23. Per the germline V gene, CDR1 is SGHRS and CDR2 is YFSETQ. The CDR3 spans 20 residues. CDR3: CASSSYRGRGAGSTADTQYF. The DNA of the CDR3 is TGCGCCAGCAGCTCTTACAGGGGGCGCGGAGCGGGAAGTACAGCGGATACGCAGTATTTT.

The V call is TRBV6-4, the J call TRBJ2-3; the D is unclear. This CDR3 has 14 residues. Germline values: CDR1 MRHNA, CDR2 SNTAGT. V was pared by 0 bases and J by 2 bases, with 6 bases between. The CDR3 is CASSDSTFTDTQYF. The CDR3 DNA sequence: TGTGCCAGCAGTGACTCCACTTTCACAGATACGCAGTATTTT.

This chain links TRBV29-1 with TRBJ2-1, with D tentatively TRBD1 (5 bases). CDR3 length: 13 residues. The V gene lost 7 bases and the J gene lost 6 bases, with 16 bases spanning the gap. The germline gives CDR1 SQVTM, CDR2 ANQGSEA. CDR3 region: CSAEVGVTNEQFF. The CDR3 DNA follows: TGCAGCGCCGAAGTAGGGGTCACCAATGAGCAGTTCTTC.

The rearrangement uses TRBV2 and TRBJ1-5, with 9 bases aligning to TRBD1. The V and J ends lost 6 bases and 6 bases, in that order; junction bases with no gene match: 9. CDR1 SNHLY and CDR2 FYNNEI come from the germline V gene. The CDR3 runs to 15 residues. DNA for the CDR3: TGTGCCAGCAGACCGGGACAGGGATTGGGTCAGCCCCAGCATTTT. This codes for CASRPGQGLGQPQHF.

This sequence joins TRBV7-9 and TRBJ1-1, with D hard to call. CDR1 is SEHNR and CDR2 is FQNEAQ in the germline V gene (reference sequence). There are 14 residues in the CDR3. Trimming cost V 7 bases and J 4 bases, with 16 bases left between them. The chain's CDR3 is CASNLARGSTEAFF. The CDR3 DNA is TGTGCCAGCAACCTAGCGCGGGGTTCCACTGAAGCTTTCTTT. The variable domain in full, completed from reference TRBV7-9 and TRBJ1-1, reads DTGVSQNPRHKITKRGQNVTFRCDPISEHNRLYWYRQTLGQGPEFLTYFQNEAQLEKSRLLSDRFSAERPKGSFSTLEIQRTEQGDSAMYLCASNLARGSTEAFFGQGTRLTVV.

The V and J genes are TRBV6-6 and TRBJ1-2; TRBD1 agrees at 10 bases. Germline lookup yields CDR1 MNHNY and CDR2 SVGAGI (reference sequence). The CDR3 extends over 15 amino acids. The junction had 2 bases not matched to a gene; V was cut back by 3 bases and J by 1 base. CDR3 DNA: TGTGCCAGCAGTTATGGGACAGGGGTTAACTATGGCTACACCTTC. Protein sequence: CASSYGTGVNYGYTF.

This chain links TRBV5-1 with TRBJ1-1; D gene unclear. V was trimmed by 0 bases and J by 1 base, leaving 7 bases between them. This CDR3 contains 14 residues. Germline CDR1 reads SGHRS; CDR2 reads YFSETQ. CDR3 bases: TGCGCCAGCAGCTTGGAGCCCTCGAACACTGAAGCTTTCTTT. Protein product: CASSLEPSNTEAFF. The variable domain in full, completed from reference TRBV5-1 and TRBJ1-1, reads KAGVTQTPRYLIKTRGQQVTLSCSPISGHRSVSWYQQTPGQGLQFLFEYFSETQRNKGNFPGRFSGRQFSNSRSEMNVSTLELGDSALYLCASSLEPSNTEAFFGQGTRLTVV.

The chain is built from TRBV4-1 and TRBJ1-4; 7 positions match TRBD1. The CDR3 spans 18 residues. The trim removed 4 bases at V and 0 bases at J, leaving 11 bases unmatched. Per the germline V gene, CDR1 is MGHRA and CDR2 is YSYEKL. The DNA for the CDR3 is TGCGCCAGCAGCCCTTCGGGGGACAGACTAACAACTAATGAAAAACTGTTTTTT. This sequence encodes CASSPSGDRLTTNEKLFF.

The chain combines TRBV2 with TRBJ2-3; 14 bases fit TRBD2. V trimming: 3 bases; J trimming: 1 base; junction bases outside the gene matches: 6. There are 18 residues in the CDR3. The germline gives CDR1 SNHLY, CDR2 FYNNEI. For the CDR3, the DNA is TGTGCCAGCAGTGACGGGCGGGGACTAGCGGGGGGCACAGATACGCAGTATTTT. It translates to CASSDGRGLAGGTDTQYF.